The clone carrying this T cell receptor beta chain was detected a few times. CDR3 size: 13 residues. Trimming left V 3 bases short and J 8 bases short, with 10 bases between. CDR1 and CDR2 (germline): ENHRY, SYGVKD. This entry comes from a study of identical twins. TCRdb re-called the 5' RACE reads with MiXCR, one entry per CDR3 protein. The table lists about 920,000 distinct CDR3 sequences, more than 9% of them singletons. The data also belong to a second study, concerning yellow fever vaccine responses in identical twins.

This TCR was sampled from a young woman in good health. V usage is TRBV10-3 and J usage is TRBJ1-4; D gene ambiguous. The sample taken for sequencing was PBMCs. The CDR3 coding sequence is TGTGCCATCAGTGAAGTGTCTTTCGAAAAACTGTTTTTT. It translates to CAISEVSFEKLFF.